A selection of T cell receptor beta chains follows, all from one sample in a study of cytomegalovirus exposure and HLA in healthy donors. Repertoires were generated with immunoSEQ multiplex PCR, while TCRdb's copy carries only in-frame clones and drops some. The sample has some 130,000 clones, more than 65% seen once. Sample: PBMCs. These TCRs come from a woman in her sixties in good health and CMV-seropositive. The CDR3 runs from the conserved cysteine through the conserved F or W. A D gene is named only where the DNA matches it firmly. Rows give clone size only sometimes, using once, few, many, or a class for an expanded clone.

TGTGCCAGCACTAGCTCCACAGATACGCAGTATTTT CASTSSTDTQYF TRBJ2-3 TRBV19 . .
TGTGCCAGCAGCAAGGGACAGAGCAATCAGCCCCAGCATTTT CASSKGQSNQPQHF TRBJ1-5 TRBV5-8 TRBD1 .
TGCGCCAGCAGCCAGGACAGGGTAATTGGGAACAATGAGCAGTTCTTC CASSQDRVIGNNEQFF TRBJ2-1 TRBV4-1 TRBD1 .
TGCGCCAGCGGCCCGGCTAGCGGGGGCGATCAGGAGACCCAGTACTTC CASGPASGGDQETQYF TRBJ2-5 TRBV23-1 TRBD2 .
TGCGCCAGCAGTGAGGCGGGGGATCAGCCCCAGCATTTT CASSEAGDQPQHF TRBJ1-5 TRBV10-1 . .
TGTGCCAGCTCACCACCTGGGCAGGATAATGAAAAACTGTTTTTT CASSPPGQDNEKLFF TRBJ1-4 TRBV18 . .
TGTGCCAGCAGCCTCAGGGGTAATCAGCCCCAGCATTTT CASSLRGNQPQHF TRBJ1-5 TRBV14 . once
TGCGCCAGCAGTGAGTTGGGGGGGAGTAGCACCCAGTACTTC CASSELGGSSTQYF TRBJ2-5 TRBV10-2 TRBD2 .
TGCGCCAGCAGTGAGACAGGGGAGTTCACTGAAGCTTTCTTT CASSETGEFTEAFF TRBJ1-1 TRBV10-1 TRBD1 .
TGTGCCAGCAGCTTTCGTCGGACAGGGAGCCAGCATTTT CASSFRRTGSQHF TRBJ1-5 TRBV5-4 TRBD1 .
TGTGCCAGCAGTGAAGATTCGAACACCGGGGAGCTGTTTTTT CASSEDSNTGELFF TRBJ2-2 TRBV2 . .
TGCAGCGTGAGGGATGGGGGGTCCAAAAACATTCAGTACTTC CSVRDGGSKNIQYF TRBJ2-4 TRBV29-1 . .
TGTGCCAGCAGAGACGGGACAGGAGTTTATGAAAAACTGTTTTTT CASRDGTGVYEKLFF TRBJ1-4 TRBV18 TRBD1 few
TGTGCCAGCAGCTTGATCGGACAGGAGGTCACAGATACGCAGTATTTT CASSLIGQEVTDTQYF TRBJ2-3 TRBV5-4 TRBD1 few
TGCAGTGCTAAGTCGGACAGGGTGGCTTTCTTT CSAKSDRVAFF TRBJ1-1 TRBV20-1 TRBD1 .
TGTGCCAGTAGAAAACAGCCGTCCTATGGCTACACCTTC CASRKQPSYGYTF TRBJ1-2 TRBV27 . .
TGCGCCAGCAGCTCAACCGGGGGGGGCGCGACCGGGGCCAACGTCCTGACTTTC CASSSTGGGATGANVLTF TRBJ2-6 TRBV5-1 TRBD2 .
TGTGCCAGCAGTTATCAGGGGATGAATTCACCCCTCCACTTT CASSYQGMNSPLHF TRBJ1-6 TRBV6-5 . .
TGTGCCAGCAGCTTAGAGGCAGGAACGAACACTGAAGCTTTCTTT CASSLEAGTNTEAFF TRBJ1-1 TRBV7-6 . .
TGTGCCAGCAGCCAGACAGTGCCACTTTATGGCTACACCTTC CASSQTVPLYGYTF TRBJ1-2 TRBV6-5 . .
TGCGCCAGCAGCTTGGCGAAGGAGGCCGAAGCTTTCTTT CASSLAKEAEAFF TRBJ1-1 TRBV5-1 . .
TGTGCCAGCAGTTACGGTTGGGACAGTGGTAATTCACCCCTCCACTTT CASSYGWDSGNSPLHF TRBJ1-6 TRBV6-5 TRBD1 .
TGTGCCAGCAGCGCCGAGAGTAACACCGGGGAGCTGTTTTTT CASSAESNTGELFF TRBJ2-2 TRBV9 . .
TGCGCCAGCAGCCAAGTTTTAGGCAGGGGTCGATTAGAGGCCAATGAGCAGTTCTTC CASSQVLGRGRLEANEQFF TRBJ2-1 TRBV4-1 . .
TGTGCCAGCAGTTACGAGCAGATGACTCCACCCCTCCACTTT CASSYEQMTPPLHF TRBJ1-6 TRBV6-5 . .
TGTGCCAGTAGTATGGGAGGGCAGGCGGGTTTCTTT CASSMGGQAGFF TRBJ1-1 TRBV19 . .
TGTGCCAGCAGCGCCGACAGGGCTTTCTCCTTAAGCACTGAAGCTTTCTTT CASSADRAFSLSTEAFF TRBJ1-1 TRBV7-8 TRBD1 .
TGCGCCAGCAGCTTGCCCTTATCTAGCGCAGATACGCAGTATTTT CASSLPLSSADTQYF TRBJ2-3 TRBV5-1 . .
TGTGCCATCAGTGTTGGTGCCTTACTCTCTGGAAACACCATATATTTT CAISVGALLSGNTIYF TRBJ1-3 TRBV10-3 . .
TGTGCCAGCACCGAACGGGACAGGGGTATACATGAGCAGTTCTTC CASTERDRGIHEQFF TRBJ2-1 TRBV27 TRBD1 .
TGTGCCAGCACCCCCGGGACACCCTATGGCTACACCTTC CASTPGTPYGYTF TRBJ1-2 TRBV9 . .
TGTGCCAGCAGCCAATCAGCCTTCTGGGCCAGTCCGACAGGATCGACTTTCTTT CASSQSAFWASPTGSTFF TRBJ1-1 TRBV14 . once
TGTGCCAGCAGTTCCCGGGACAGAGGGCCGGTTGCGTACTTC CASSSRDRGPVAYF TRBJ2-7 TRBV6-5 TRBD1 .
TGTGCCAGCAGCTACGGGGGACAGGCCCCCTCCTACGAGCAGTACTTC CASSYGGQAPSYEQYF TRBJ2-7 TRBV7-9 TRBD1 .
TGTGCCAGCAGCAGGACAGGGCCCTACGAGCAGTACTTC CASSRTGPYEQYF TRBJ2-7 TRBV5-8 TRBD1 .
TGTGCCAGCAGTTTATCGGGCGGGCTTCGACACACCATATATTTT CASSLSGGLRHTIYF TRBJ1-3 TRBV27 . .
TGTGCCAGCAGCTCCGGACAGGGTATCCCCCTGTACTTC CASSSGQGIPLYF TRBJ2-7 TRBV7-9 TRBD1 once
TGTGCCAGCACCTTACTAGCGGGGTCGAACACCGGGGAGCTGTTTTTT CASTLLAGSNTGELFF TRBJ2-2 TRBV11-3 TRBD2 .
TGTGTAACAGCCCTGGCGGGGGGGTTCCGCGAGCAGTACTTC CVTALAGGFREQYF TRBJ2-7 TRBV27 TRBD2 .
TGTGCCAGCAGTGAGTCGGCGGGGGGGCGGTTAGATACGCAGTATTTT CASSESAGGRLDTQYF TRBJ2-3 TRBV2 TRBD2 .
TGCGCCAGCAGCTCAACCCCGACTAGCCAAGAGACCCAGTACTTC CASSSTPTSQETQYF TRBJ2-5 TRBV5-1 . .
TGTGCCAGCAGCCCAAGCCAGGCCCACGAGCAGTACTTC CASSPSQAHEQYF TRBJ2-7 TRBV9 . .
TGTGCCAGCAGCGTAGTCCCGGGTGTGAGTGAGCAGTACTTC CASSVVPGVSEQYF TRBJ2-7 TRBV9 . .
TGTGCCAGCAGTGTCCCTGCCTCGGGAGCATCGAACACTGAAGCTTTCTTT CASSVPASGASNTEAFF TRBJ1-1 TRBV6-4 . .
TGTGCCAGCAGCCCCTTCGACAGGGAGCAGTTCTTC CASSPFDREQFF TRBJ2-1 TRBV7-2 . .
TGTGCCAGCAGCCCGATCTGGGGCAGGGTTTACGAGCAGTACTTC CASSPIWGRVYEQYF TRBJ2-7 TRBV5-6 . once
TGCGCCAGCAGCTTCTCTACAGCGGGGGGGAACAATGAGCAGTTCTTC CASSFSTAGGNNEQFF TRBJ2-1 TRBV5-1 TRBD2 .
TGTGCCAGCAGTCCATCACTAGAGACCCAGTACTTC CASSPSLETQYF TRBJ2-5 TRBV28 . once
TGTGCCAGTAGCCTACTGGGACAGGGGAGCACCGGGGAGCTGTTTTTT CASSLLGQGSTGELFF TRBJ2-2 TRBV19 TRBD1 .
TGTGCCAGCAGCTTTGGCATCACCTACGAGCAGTACTTC CASSFGITYEQYF TRBJ2-7 TRBV6-1 . few
TGTGCTAGTGGTTTGCCGTTGGGACAGAAGACTGAAGCTTTCTTT CASGLPLGQKTEAFF TRBJ1-1 TRBV12-5 TRBD1 .
TGTGCCAGCAGCGGACAGGGGAGTGGAGAGACCCAGTACTTC CASSGQGSGETQYF TRBJ2-5 TRBV5-6 TRBD1 few
TGTGCCACCGAGGGAGATCACAGTGGCTACACCTTC CATEGDHSGYTF TRBJ1-2 TRBV6-1 . few
TGTGCCAGCAGCCCCACGGCTCTAGCGAAGGATACGCAGTATTTT CASSPTALAKDTQYF TRBJ2-3 TRBV13 . .
TGCAGCGTTGAAGATTGGACGGCGGGGGAGACCCAGTACTTC CSVEDWTAGETQYF TRBJ2-5 TRBV29-1 . .